The 18 T cell receptor beta chains reported below all come from one sample, sequenced in a study of T cell clonotyping in hematopoietic cell transplantation. Produced via immunoSEQ multiplex PCR; TCRdb's table is partial and in-frame only. The sample yields some 29,000 clones, under 90% seen once. As to time point: recipient sample about 28 days before transplant, after cytoreduction. This sample comprised peripheral blood mononuclear cells, obtained before stem cell transplant. These receptors were taken from a man between 35 and 55 years old with acute myeloid leukemia. Some clones in this sample may be carry-over from other donors' samples.

J is TRBJ1-2 and V is TRBV5-1, with TRBD1 matching over 8 bases. From germline, CDR1 is SGHRS and CDR2 YFSETQ. Losses at the gene ends were 3 bases for V and 4 bases for J; bases not matched to a gene: 5. The CDR3 consists of 14 residues. The CDR3 nucleotides are TGCGCCAGCAGCTCGGGACAGGAACCCTATGGCTACACCTTC. It encodes CASSSGQEPYGYTF.

This chain uses TRBV28 with TRBJ1-2; D is unresolved. This CDR3 has 12 amino acids. The germline V and J ends were trimmed by 4 bases and 0 bases, with 3 bases remaining between them. Germline loops: CDR1 MDHEN, CDR2 SYDVKM. The CDR3 loop is CASSSPNYGYTF. The CDR3 region has the DNA TGTGCCAGCAGTTCTCCTAACTATGGCTACACCTTC.

This chain links TRBV5-1 with TRBJ1-5; the match to TRBD1 covers 7 bases. The CDR3 runs 15 residues. From germline, CDR1 is SGHRS and CDR2 YFSETQ. J lost 3 bases, V lost 4 bases, and 7 bases had no gene match. The CDR3 here is CASSPQGGSNQPQHF. The DNA of the CDR3 is TGCGCCAGCAGCCCCCAGGGGGGGTCCAATCAGCCCCAGCATTTT.

The chain couples TRBV11-3 to TRBJ2-5; a weak D match, TRBD1 (6 bases). This CDR3 has 14 amino acids. The germline gives CDR1 SGHNT, CDR2 YENEEA. The V gene lost 1 base and the J gene lost 5 bases, with 11 bases spanning the gap. The CDR3 DNA reads TGTGCCAGCAGCTTAGGGGGGCCGAGGGAGACCCAGTACTTC. Translation: CASSLGGPRETQYF.

The chain combines TRBV7-6 with TRBJ1-1; 12 bases are a match to TRBD1. CDR1 and CDR2 (germline): SGHVS, FNYEAQ. CDR3 length: 16 amino acids. V was pared by 4 bases and J by 4 bases, with 7 bases of the junction left unmatched. The CDR3 loop reads CASSSGQGARGTEAFF. DNA for the CDR3: TGTGCCAGCAGCTCGGGACAGGGGGCAAGAGGCACTGAAGCTTTCTTT.

The chain couples TRBV25-1 to TRBJ2-2; D is perhaps TRBD1 (6 bases). The CDR3 is 14 amino acids. Looked up from germline, CDR1 is MGHDK and CDR2 is SYGVNS. Trimming stripped 2 bases from V and 3 bases from J, with 7 bases between. The CDR3 protein is CASSEQGYTGELFF. In DNA form, the CDR3 reads TGTGCCAGCAGTGAACAGGGGTACACCGGGGAGCTGTTTTTT.

Written as DNA, the CDR3 is TGCGCCAGCAGCCAAGATCGGTGGGCGACAGGGTCGGTGGCTTTCTTT. It yields the protein CASSQDRWATGSVAFF. V gene TRBV4-3 combines with J gene TRBJ1-1, with 7 bases that match TRBD1. From germline, CDR1 is LGHNA and CDR2 YSLEER. V shed 0 bases and J 11 bases; nucleotides not matched to a gene: 15. The CDR3 extends over 16 amino acids.

The V and J genes are TRBV27 and TRBJ2-7; tentatively, D is TRBD2 (6 bases). V gave up 2 bases and J gave up 2 bases, with 16 bases separating them. CDR3 length: 16 amino acids. CDR1 is MNHEY, CDR2 SMNVEV, per germline (reference sequence). CDR3: CASSLGVGGTTYEQYF. In DNA form, the CDR3 reads TGTGCCAGCAGTTTAGGAGTTGGGGGGACGACCTACGAGCAGTACTTC.

This chain connects TRBV11-2 to TRBJ1-1; D possibly corresponds to TRBD1 (5 bases). Germline CDR1 reads SGHAT; CDR2 reads FQNNGV. The CDR3 length is 13 residues. V gave up 5 bases and J gave up 1 base, with 8 bases separating them. In nucleotides, the CDR3 is TGTGCCAGCAGCAAAGACAGGAACACTGAAGCTTTCTTT. This codes for CASSKDRNTEAFF.

The chain carries TRBV7-2 and TRBJ1-3; D unclear. Germline CDR1 and CDR2: SGHTA and FQGNSA. Deletions cut 1 base from V and 2 bases from J, with 3 bases between. The CDR3 sequence is 13 residues long. The CDR3 here is CASSLVPGNTIYF. The DNA of the CDR3 is TGTGCCAGCAGCTTAGTCCCTGGAAACACCATATATTTT.

This chain uses TRBV10-3 with TRBJ1-1; TRBD1 is a possible D gene (5 bases). The CDR3 is 13 residues long. V lost 10 bases, J lost 0 bases, and 12 bases lay in between. Germline loops: CDR1 ENHRY, CDR2 SYGVKD. CDR3 amino acids: CATVMTVNTEAFF. The CDR3 DNA reads TGTGCCACCGTCATGACAGTGAACACTGAAGCTTTCTTT.

This chain links TRBV28 with TRBJ1-2; D is perhaps TRBD1 (5 bases). Germline V lookup: CDR1 MDHEN, CDR2 SYDVKM. The CDR3 is 15 amino acids. V was clipped by 4 bases and J by 4 bases, with 16 bases between them. The CDR3 spells CASSWSLDSPYGYTF. Written as DNA, the CDR3 is TGTGCCAGCAGTTGGTCCCTAGACAGCCCCTATGGCTACACCTTC.

The V gene is TRBV11-3, the J gene TRBJ2-3, with D perhaps TRBD1 (5 bases). CDR1 and CDR2 from the germline V gene are SGHNT and YENEEA. There are 16 residues in the CDR3. V was shortened by 5 bases and J by 6 bases, with 21 bases between the two germline ends. The chain's CDR3 is CASSPSPQGVGDTQYF. DNA of the CDR3: TGTGCCAGCAGCCCCTCCCCGCAGGGTGTGGGGGATACGCAGTATTTT.

Only a few counts were recorded for this clone. The chain uses TRBV29-1 and TRBJ2-7; perhaps TRBD2 as D (8 bases). Germline-derived CDR1 and CDR2 are SQVTM and ANQGSEA. This CDR3 has 12 amino acids. V was clipped by 5 bases and J by 6 bases, with 14 bases between them. The CDR3 protein is CSVREGAGEQYF. CDR3 in DNA: TGCAGCGTTCGGGAGGGGGCGGGCGAGCAGTACTTC.

The gene calls are TRBV5-1 and TRBJ2-7; 7 bases match TRBD1. V shed 4 bases, J shed 6 bases, and the junction held 13 bases outside the gene matches. The CDR3 has 15 amino acids. The germline V gene encodes CDR1 SGHRS and CDR2 YFSETQ. In DNA form, the CDR3 reads TGCGCCAGCAGCACCCGGACAGGCCTATTGGTCGAGCAGTACTTC. Protein: CASSTRTGLLVEQYF.

In nucleotides, the CDR3 is TGTGCCTGGAGGGCGACGGGACAGACCTACGAGCAGTACTTC. This encodes CAWRATGQTYEQYF. The chain combines TRBV30 with TRBJ2-7, with TRBD1 matching over 7 bases. V shed 3 bases, J shed 2 bases, and the junction held 7 bases outside the gene matches. This CDR3 region has 14 residues. In germline, CDR1 is GTSNPN, CDR2 SVGIG (reference sequence).

The rearrangement joins TRBV10-2 to TRBJ1-5; D ambiguous. Germline V gene lookup returns CDR1 WSHSY and CDR2 SAAADI. V lost 0 bases, J lost 0 bases, and 9 bases lay in between. This CDR3 contains 16 residues. Written as DNA, the CDR3 is TGCGCCAGCAGTGAGTCCCCAGGAAATAGCAATCAGCCCCAGCATTTT. Protein product: CASSESPGNSNQPQHF.

This clone was observed a single time. The CDR3 sequence is CASSIDQTGVYNEQFF. The CDR3 DNA follows: TGTGCCAGTAGTATAGATCAGACAGGGGTTTACAATGAGCAGTTCTTC. The chain uses TRBV19 and TRBJ2-1; the match to TRBD1 covers 8 bases. Germline assignment: CDR1 LNHDA and CDR2 SQIVND (reference sequence). The CDR3 runs to 16 residues. V lost 0 bases to trimming and J lost 4 bases; unmatched junction nucleotides: 5.